This T cell receptor (beta chain) was sequenced during a study of shared clonotypes between healthy human individuals. Naive CD8 cells comprised CD45RO-negative, CCR7-positively selected cells, excluding terminally differentiated effector memory CD45RA+ cells. Once extracted for a subset, genomic DNA was divided evenly among several immunoSEQ plates. Using immunoSEQ multiplex PCR, the repertoire was profiled, and TCRdb retains in-frame clones only, with some absent. The data contain more than 2 million clones, just over 90% of them seen just once; the ten biggest clones take up under 2%. Sample: naive CD8+ T cells from PBMCs. The clonotype comes from a man between 18 and 29 years old in good health. Some clones in this sample may be carry-over from other donors' samples.

CDR3 sequence: CASSRFGTANEKLFF. DNA for the CDR3: TGTGCCAGCAGCCGGTTTGGGACAGCTAATGAAAAACTGTTTTTT. The chain employs TRBV13 and TRBJ1-4, with 7 bases aligning to TRBD1. The V gene's germline CDR1 is PRHDT and CDR2 FYEKMQ (reference sequence). After removal of 5 bases from V and 3 bases from J, the junction contained 6 bases not matched to a gene. The CDR3 length is 15 residues. Complete variable domain (other parts from reference TRBV13 and TRBJ1-4): AAGVIQSPRHLIKEKRETATLKCYPIPRHDTVYWYQQGPGQDPQFLISFYEKMQSDKGSIPDRFSAQQFSDYHSELNMSSLELGDSALYFCASSRFGTANEKLFFGSGTQLSVL.